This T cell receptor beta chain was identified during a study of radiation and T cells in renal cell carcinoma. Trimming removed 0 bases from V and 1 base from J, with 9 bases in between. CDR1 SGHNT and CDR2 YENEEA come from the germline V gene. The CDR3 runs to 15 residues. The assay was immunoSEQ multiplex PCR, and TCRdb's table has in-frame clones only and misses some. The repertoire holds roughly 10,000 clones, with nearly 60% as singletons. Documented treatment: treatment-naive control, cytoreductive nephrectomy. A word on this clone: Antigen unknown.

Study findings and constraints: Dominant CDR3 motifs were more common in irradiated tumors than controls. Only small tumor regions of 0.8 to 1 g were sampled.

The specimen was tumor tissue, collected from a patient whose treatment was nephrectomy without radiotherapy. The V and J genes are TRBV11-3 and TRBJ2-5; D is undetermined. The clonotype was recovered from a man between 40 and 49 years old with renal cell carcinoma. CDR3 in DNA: TGTGCCAGCAGCTTAGAATTCAGGATCCAAGAGACCCAGTACTTC. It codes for CASSLEFRIQETQYF.